This T cell receptor beta chain is drawn from a study of identical twins. Template switching supplied a universal primer site; unique molecular identifiers were carried on the cDNA. TCRdb re-called the 5' RACE reads with MiXCR, one entry per CDR3 protein. The top ten hold roughly 3.2% of the sample, which has some 500,000 distinct CDR3 sequences, more than 9% seen once. Points from the study as a whole: Beta out-of-frame sequences showed weaker excess sharing between twins. The study found that models underestimated out-of-frame TCR alpha sharing in monozygotic twins.

This clonotype has more than one count but fewer than ten. What it binds is not known. Germline V lookup: CDR1 KGHSH, CDR2 LQKENI. With 2 bases removed from V and 2 bases from J, the gap between germline ends came to 6 bases. This CDR3 comprises 13 residues. The same data also contributed to another study, on yellow fever vaccine responses in identical twins.

The chain joins TRBV18 to TRBJ2-5, with D unclear. Sequenced input: PBMCs. The TCR was taken from a young woman in good health. The CDR3 spells CASSPNQQETQYF. CDR3 bases: TGTGCCAGCTCACCAAACCAACAAGAGACCCAGTACTTC.